The next 21 T cell receptor beta chains were all read from a single sample in a study of graft-versus-host responses after intestinal transplantation. Measured with immunoSEQ multiplex PCR; TCRdb has only the in-frame clones, and not every one. The sample records about 86,000 clones, 91% being singletons. The antigens for these receptors are not known. This sample comprised unstimulated CD8+ T cells sorted from spleen or lymph node cells, obtained before intestinal transplant. The receptors here all came from a human donor who received an intestinal transplant.

This sequence joins TRBV5-1 and TRBJ2-7, with 13 bases fitting TRBD2. CDR3 length: 15 amino acids. The germline V gene has CDR1 SGHRS and CDR2 YFSETQ. J gave up 3 bases and V 3 bases, and 3 bases lay outside the gene matches. The CDR3 nucleotides read TGCGCCAGCAGCTCGGGACTAGCGGGGCGCTACGAGCAGTACTTC. It yields the protein CASSSGLAGRYEQYF. Full variable domain (remainder filled in from reference TRBV5-1 and TRBJ2-7): KAGVTQTPRYLIKTRGQQVTLSCSPISGHRSVSWYQQTPGQGLQFLFEYFSETQRNKGNFPGRFSGRQFSNSRSEMNVSTLELGDSALYLCASSSGLAGRYEQYFGPGTRLTVT.

A single count supports this clone. Compared with germline, one end of the junction differs, possibly owing to a read error. The chain has TRBV4-1 and TRBJ2-2; 10 bases agree with TRBD2. The CDR3 is made up of 17 amino acids. Per germline, CDR1 MGHRA and CDR2 YSYEKL. The CDR3 region has the DNA TGCGCCAGCACCCAAGGCCGAGGACTAGCGGACACCGGGGAGCTGTTTTTT. Translation gives CASTQGRGLADTGELFF.

The V gene is TRBV29-1, the J gene TRBJ1-4; TRBD1 might be the D (6 bases). The CDR3 covers 17 residues. V was shortened by 0 bases and J by 0 bases, with 14 bases between the two germline ends. Germline V CDR1 and CDR2: SQVTM, ANQGSEA. CDR3 in amino acids: CSVEDKRGAATNEKLFF. For the CDR3, the DNA is TGCAGCGTTGAAGACAAACGGGGGGCTGCAACTAATGAAAAACTGTTTTTT.

V is TRBV27 and J is TRBJ1-5; D remains ambiguous. Germline loops: CDR1 MNHEY, CDR2 SMNVEV (reference sequence). V was pared by 2 bases and J by 1 base, with 12 bases between. The CDR3 spans 16 residues. As DNA, the CDR3 is TGTGCCAGCAGTTTAGGGCCCGGCCCGAGCAATCAGCCCCAGCATTTT. It encodes CASSLGPGPSNQPQHF.

The chain couples TRBV13 to TRBJ2-1; 7 bases are shared with TRBD2. The length of the CDR3 is 15 residues. J was trimmed by 5 bases and V by 4 bases; bases with no gene match: 8. Germline V CDR1 and CDR2: PRHDT, FYEKMQ (reference sequence). Here the CDR3 DNA reads TGTGCCAGCAGCTCCCTCCTAGCGGCCAACAATGAGCAGTTCTTC. It specifies CASSSLLAANNEQFF.

The rearrangement joins TRBV27 to TRBJ2-1; no clear D. Trimming took off 7 bases at V and 7 bases at J, with 17 bases between the two ends. CDR1 and CDR2 from the germline V gene are MNHEY and SMNVEV (reference sequence). The CDR3 runs 14 residues. CDR3 DNA: TGTGCCAGCACGAGTAAGATAAGCATGAATGAGCAGTTCTTC. Its translation: CASTSKISMNEQFF.

The J gene is TRBJ2-7, the V gene TRBV7-6; 13 positions agree with TRBD2. From germline, CDR1 is SGHVS and CDR2 FNYEAQ. The V segment lost 2 bases and the J segment 5 bases; nucleotides outside the gene matches: 6. This CDR3 spans 16 amino acids. The CDR3 region has the DNA TGTGCCAGCAGCTTACTGACTAGCGGGAGGACCAACGAGCAGTACTTC. It encodes CASSLLTSGRTNEQYF.

The rearrangement uses TRBV7-6 and TRBJ2-5, with 13 bases matching TRBD2. The CDR3 loop spans 18 amino acids. CDR1 and CDR2 (germline): SGHVS, FNYEAQ. Trimming took 5 bases from V and 1 from J; bases not matched to a gene: 10. The CDR3 DNA sequence: TGTGCCAGCAGCCCTAGGGCGACTAGCGGGGGGCCCCAAGAGACCCAGTACTTC. Its translation: CASSPRATSGGPQETQYF.

The chain is built from TRBV30 and TRBJ1-2; possibly TRBD1 for D (6 bases). The CDR3 spans 12 residues. Germline V lookup: CDR1 GTSNPN, CDR2 SVGIG (reference sequence). The V and J ends lost 5 bases and 8 bases respectively, with 15 bases between them. The CDR3 DNA is TGTGCCTGGGACCCTGAGACAGGCGGCTACACCTTC. Encoded protein: CAWDPETGGYTF.

The chain joins TRBV4-2 to TRBJ2-7, with TRBD1 matching 12 bases. CDR1 is LGHNA and CDR2 is YNFKEQ in the germline V gene. This CDR3 is built from 17 residues. V gave up 0 bases and J gave up 3 bases; unmatched junction bases: 6. CDR3 in DNA: TGTGCCAGCAGCCAAGAGGTTGGGACAGGGGGCATCTACGAGCAGTACTTC. Protein: CASSQEVGTGGIYEQYF.

The genes are TRBV6-1 and TRBJ2-2; D gene unclear. In germline, CDR1 is MNHNS, CDR2 SASEGT. The CDR3 totals 12 residues. Deletions cut 6 bases from V and 0 bases from J, with 2 bases between. DNA for the CDR3: TGTGCCAGCAGCTCGAACACCGGGGAGCTGTTTTTT. This sequence encodes CASSSNTGELFF.

This clone was counted once. The genes are TRBV4-2 and TRBJ2-3; possibly TRBD2 for D (5 bases). The CDR3 sequence is 14 residues long. Trimming took 1 base from V and 1 from J, leaving 6 bases between them. Germline V CDR1 and CDR2: LGHNA, YNFKEQ. The CDR3 loop is CASSQGSGTDTQYF. The DNA for the CDR3 is TGTGCCAGCAGCCAAGGTAGCGGCACAGATACGCAGTATTTT.

The chain links TRBV15 to TRBJ2-5, with D tentatively TRBD2 (5 bases). The V and J ends lost 1 base and 4 bases respectively, with 19 bases between them. CDR3 length: 17 amino acids. Germline loops: CDR1 LNHNV, CDR2 YYDKDF (reference sequence). CDR3 in DNA: TGTGCCACCAGCAGAGGGGGAGCCGCCTACCCCGGAGAGACCCAGTACTTC. It encodes CATSRGGAAYPGETQYF.

This chain uses TRBV6-1 with TRBJ2-7; 8 bases line up with TRBD2. The germline V gene has CDR1 MNHNS and CDR2 SASEGT. J lost 2 bases, V lost 3 bases, and 6 bases had no gene match. The CDR3 has 15 residues. The chain's CDR3 is CASSDFGGATYEQYF. The CDR3 DNA sequence: TGTGCCAGCAGTGACTTCGGGGGGGCAACCTACGAGCAGTACTTC.

This chain uses TRBV4-3 with TRBJ2-1; 7 bases line up with TRBD2. The CDR3 length is 17 residues. Germline loops: CDR1 LGHNA, CDR2 YSLEER. V lost 0 bases and J lost 2; bases outside the gene matches: 7. DNA of the CDR3: TGCGCCAGCAGCCAAGATTTGGGGGAGGGTGCCTACAATGAGCAGTTCTTC. This gives the protein CASSQDLGEGAYNEQFF.

This clone was recorded once. The chain uses TRBV5-1 and TRBJ2-7, with a weak D call TRBD2 (5 bases). This CDR3 has 14 amino acids. Trimming left V 0 bases short and J 6 bases short, with 13 bases between. Germline values: CDR1 SGHRS, CDR2 YFSETQ. The CDR3 DNA follows: TGCGCCAGCAGCTTGGAGCGGATCCCGGGCGAGCAGTACTTC. As protein: CASSLERIPGEQYF.

The rearrangement links TRBV28 to TRBJ1-1; TRBD1 matches 9 bases. Germline CDR1 reads MDHEN; CDR2 reads SYDVKM. J was trimmed by 4 bases and V by 3 bases; bases with no gene match: 6. This CDR3 has 15 residues. In nucleotides, the CDR3 is TGTGCCAGCAGTTTCGACAGGGGGATAGGCACTGAAGCTTTCTTT. This encodes CASSFDRGIGTEAFF.

The DNA for the CDR3 is TGCGCCAGCAGGAGACTAGCGGGAGGCGAGCAGTACTTC. Protein: CASRRLAGGEQYF. V gene TRBV5-1 combines with J gene TRBJ2-7; 13 bases agree with TRBD2. The V gene's germline CDR1 is SGHRS and CDR2 YFSETQ. Trimming at V came to 5 bases and at J to 6 bases, leaving 2 bases not matched to a gene. The CDR3 spans 13 residues.

This rearrangement joins TRBV29-1 to TRBJ2-5; TRBD1 agrees at 7 bases. V trimming: 5 bases; J trimming: 2 bases; junction bases outside the gene matches: 8. From germline, CDR1 is SQVTM and CDR2 ANQGSEA. The CDR3 has 14 residues. Written as DNA, the CDR3 is TGCAGCGTTCGCCGGGACAGACTGCAAGAGACCCAGTACTTC. This codes for CSVRRDRLQETQYF.

The chain employs TRBV2 and TRBJ2-1; the match to TRBD2 covers 8 bases. Trimming removed 5 bases from V and 8 bases from J; junction bases left unmatched: 8. Germline-derived CDR1 and CDR2 are SNHLY and FYNNEI. CDR3 size: 14 residues. The CDR3 loop is CASSSAGEGYEQFF. In DNA form, the CDR3 reads TGTGCCAGCAGTTCAGCGGGAGAGGGATATGAGCAGTTCTTC.

As concerns this clone: The DNA is omitted, as the CDR3 cannot be located on it reliably, and the CDR3 follows TCRdb's listing. V gene TRBV28 combines with J gene TRBJ2-7; TRBD1 is taken as the D call from the table, unchecked against the DNA. CDR1 and CDR2 (germline): MDHEN, SYDVKM. The CDR3 is made up of 13 amino acids, end residues included. CDR3 in amino acids: CASSSSWDTEQYF.